The 17 T cell receptor beta chains below all came from one sample that was sequenced in a study of blood T cell repertoires in COVID-19. Clones were read by immunoSEQ multiplex PCR, and TCRdb kept only the in-frame ones, dropping some. The profile shows over 200,000 clones, about 90% of them singletons. Sequences were obtained from peripheral blood. Every receptor here comes from a man aged 35 to 55 with active or convalescent COVID-19.

The V call is TRBV7-3, the J call TRBJ2-3, with TRBD1 matching over 8 bases. CDR3 length equals 13 residues. The germline CDR1 and CDR2 sequences are SGHTA and FQGTGA. V shed 5 bases and J 8 bases; nucleotides not matched to a gene: 6. The CDR3, as DNA: TGTGCCAGCAGCCTACTACAGGGGGGTACGCAGTATTTT. Its translation is CASSLLQGGTQYF.

This sequence joins TRBV27 and TRBJ1-3, with TRBD1 identical over 8 bases. The CDR3 spans 15 residues. Germline values: CDR1 MNHEY, CDR2 SMNVEV (reference sequence). The J segment lost 4 bases and the V segment lost 8 bases, leaving 10 bases of the junction unmatched. The CDR3 nucleotides read TGTGCCAGCGCTAGGGGCAGGGGGCTAGGAAACACCATATATTTT. Residues: CASARGRGLGNTIYF.

This clone came up once. DNA of the CDR3: TGCGCCAGCAGCGCGTCCCCCGGGGAATCCTACGAGCAGTACTTC. Encoded protein: CASSASPGESYEQYF. This chain connects TRBV5-1 to TRBJ2-7, with D possibly TRBD2 on 5 matching bases. V lost 4 bases to trimming and J lost 1 base, with 15 bases between them. CDR1 SGHRS and CDR2 YFSETQ come from the germline V gene. The CDR3 totals 15 residues.

The chain couples TRBV19 to TRBJ2-1, with 13 nucleotides matching TRBD2. The CDR3 has 16 amino acids. Germline lookup yields CDR1 LNHDA and CDR2 SQIVND (reference sequence). V dropped 3 bases and J dropped 7; count of bases not matched to a gene: 6. CDR3 DNA sequence: TGTGCCAGTAGTATTAGGGGGACTAGCGGGATGAATGAGCAGTTCTTC. This gives the protein CASSIRGTSGMNEQFF.

The CDR3 bases are TGTGCCAGCACCTATATTAGCGGGAGTAGGAATGAGCAGTTCTTC. Amino acids: CASTYISGSRNEQFF. The V gene is TRBV11-2, the J gene TRBJ2-1; 9 positions agree with TRBD2. The CDR3 extends over 15 amino acids. In germline, CDR1 is SGHAT, CDR2 FQNNGV. The trim removed 7 bases at V and 7 bases at J, leaving 11 bases unmatched. The full variable domain, completed using reference TRBV11-2 and TRBJ2-1, is EAGVAQSPRYKIIEKRQSVAFWCNPISGHATLYWYQQILGQGPKLLIQFQNNGVVDDSQLPKDRFSAERLKGVDSTLKIQPAKLEDSAVYLCASTYISGSRNEQFFGPGTRLTVL.

The chain has TRBV4-2 and TRBJ2-2; TRBD2 matches at 9 bases. Germline V gives CDR1 LGHNA, CDR2 YNFKEQ. Germline trimming cut 1 base from V and 2 bases from J; bases unmatched to any gene: 2. The CDR3 consists of 16 residues. Here the CDR3 reads CASSQGLAGNTGELFF. The CDR3 nucleotides read TGTGCCAGCAGCCAAGGGCTAGCGGGAAACACCGGGGAGCTGTTTTTT.

This chain uses TRBV21-1 with TRBJ1-2. TRBV21-1 is a known pseudogene. The CDR3 length is 13 residues. CDR3 sequence (DNA): TGTGCCAGCAGCATGCTCCGGAACTATGGCTACACCTTC. It translates to CASSMLRNYGYTF.

The V and J genes are TRBV28 and TRBJ1-4; D possibly corresponds to TRBD1 (5 bases). The V end was cut by 5 bases, the J end by 0 bases, with 7 bases between. Germline V gene lookup returns CDR1 MDHEN and CDR2 SYDVKM. CDR3 length: 14 amino acids. The CDR3 sequence: CASSMTATNEKLFF. The CDR3 DNA sequence: TGTGCCAGCAGTATGACAGCAACTAATGAAAAACTGTTTTTT.

The chain combines TRBV4-2 with TRBJ1-2; TRBD1 aligns across 8 bases. The junction had 3 bases not matched to a gene; V was cut back by 3 bases and J by 6 bases. Germline V lookup: CDR1 LGHNA, CDR2 YNFKEQ. The CDR3 contains 13 residues. CDR3: CASSHQTGDGYTF. Here the CDR3 DNA reads TGTGCCAGCAGCCATCAGACAGGGGATGGCTACACCTTC.

This clone was detected only once. CDR3 coding DNA: TGTGCCAGCAGTTTCGGGGGAGGGGGGGCGAACACTGAAGCTTTCTTT. Its protein is CASSFGGGGANTEAFF. V gene TRBV6-5 combines with J gene TRBJ1-1; possible D gene TRBD1, 6 bases. Trimming cost V 4 bases and J 1 base, with 16 bases left between them. Looked up from germline, CDR1 is MNHEY and CDR2 is SVGAGI. The CDR3 covers 16 residues.

This clone was picked up many times. The rearrangement links TRBV10-1 to TRBJ2-3; TRBD2 aligns across 14 bases. Looked up from germline, CDR1 is WNHNN and CDR2 is SYGVQD (reference sequence). With V trimmed by 3 bases and J by 6 bases, 8 bases remained unmatched. The CDR3 is made up of 17 amino acids. The CDR3 DNA reads as TGCGCCAGCAGTGACCCCGGACTAGCGGGGGGCAGGGATACGCAGTATTTT. Translating it yields CASSDPGLAGGRDTQYF.

The rearrangement joins TRBV27 to TRBJ1-6, with a weak D call TRBD1 (5 bases). The CDR3 runs to 16 residues. V was clipped by 1 base and J by 7 bases, with 14 bases between them. CDR1 is MNHEY and CDR2 is SMNVEV in the germline V gene (reference sequence). The CDR3 DNA follows: TGTGCCAGCAGTTTATATTCGACAGCCCAAAATTCACCCCTCCACTTT. Amino acid sequence: CASSLYSTAQNSPLHF.

The chain couples TRBV27 to TRBJ1-5, with D tentatively TRBD1 (6 bases). Per germline, CDR1 MNHEY and CDR2 SMNVEV (reference sequence). V was cut by 6 bases and J by 4 bases, with 10 bases left in between. The CDR3 has 13 amino acids. Written as DNA, the CDR3 is TGTGCCAGCAGGGGGACAAGGAATCAGCCCCAGCATTTT. Translation gives CASRGTRNQPQHF.

This clone was recorded many times. The V gene is TRBV9, the J gene TRBJ2-7; TRBD1 is a possible D gene (6 bases). The CDR3 consists of 15 residues. Germline V gives CDR1 SGDLS, CDR2 YYNGEE. Trimming removed 0 bases from V and 3 bases from J, with 13 bases in between. The CDR3 DNA reads as TGTGCCAGCAGCGTAGAGGGACACGGATACTACGAGCAGTACTTC. Protein: CASSVEGHGYYEQYF.

The chain links TRBV6-6 to TRBJ1-1; 9 nucleotides line up with TRBD1. From germline, CDR1 is MNHNY and CDR2 SVGAGI (reference sequence). The CDR3 loop spans 15 amino acids. V was clipped by 6 bases and J by 5 bases; unmatched bases: 10. This chain's CDR3 is CASRHTGTGLTEAFF. The CDR3, as DNA: TGTGCCAGCAGGCACACAGGGACAGGGTTAACTGAAGCTTTCTTT.

This chain uses TRBV9 with TRBJ2-7; 10 bases are a match to TRBD2. The germline CDR1 and CDR2 sequences are SGDLS and YYNGEE. Trimming took 1 base from V and 5 from J; bases not matched to a gene: 9. This CDR3 comprises 16 residues. The DNA of the CDR3 is TGTGCCAGCAGCGTACTAGCGGGAGCATATAACGACGAGCAGTACTTC. It codes for CASSVLAGAYNDEQYF.

This rearrangement joins TRBV23-1 to TRBJ2-2, with 7 bases matching TRBD2. TRBV23-1 has ORF status, its function being uncertain. The CDR3 contains 17 residues. CDR3 in DNA: TGCGTAAGGTTAGGTCGGACCGGGACTAAGAACACCGGGGAGCTGTTTTTT. Residues: CVRLGRTGTKNTGELFF.